This T cell receptor beta chain was sequenced in a study of cytomegalovirus exposure and HLA in healthy donors. About this clone: The antigen remains unidentified.

Primers for the PCR totalled 60 Vbeta and 13 Jbeta. Sequencing was performed with immunoSEQ multiplex PCR; in TCRdb, only in-frame clones are kept and a portion is missing. This sample has approximately 140,000 clones; around 82% occur once, and the top ten carry about 6.6%. Losses at the gene ends were 4 bases for V and 3 bases for J; bases not matched to a gene: 5. Germline lookup yields CDR1 SNHLY and CDR2 FYNNEI. CDR3 length: 15 amino acids. Study-level points and caveats: Another analysis was done later, and it associated 17,000 or so TCR beta sequences with HLA alleles at 0.05 false discovery rate.

Sequencing was carried out using PBMCs. V gene TRBV2 combines with J gene TRBJ1-4; the match to TRBD1 covers 7 bases. The receptor was derived from a woman in her forties in good health and CMV-seropositive. The CDR3 protein is CASSVLTGSNEKLFF. CDR3 nucleotide sequence: TGTGCCAGCAGTGTCTTGACAGGGTCTAATGAAAAACTGTTTTTT. Based on the CDR3 plus reference TRBV2 and TRBJ1-4, the full variable domain is EPEVTQTPSHQVTQMGQEVILRCVPISNHLYFYWYRQILGQKVEFLVSFYNNEISEKSEIFDDQFSVERPDGSNFTLKIRSTKLEDSAMYFCASSVLTGSNEKLFFGSGTQLSVL.